The next 8 T cell receptor beta chains were all read from a single sample in a study of CD8 T cells in Susac syndrome. Random hexamers were used to reverse transcribe an amount of roughly 0.45 to 1 ug RNA. TCRdb independently ran MiXCR on the immunoSEQ multiplex PCR reads; one entry per CDR3 protein. The sample yields approximately 120,000 distinct CDR3 sequences, approximately 96% seen once. Material for sequencing was CD4+ T cells from PBMCs. The origin of the receptors is a human donor in good health.

This sequence joins TRBV4-2 and TRBJ2-5; D is possibly TRBD2 (7 bases). The V gene lost 4 bases and the J gene lost 5 bases, with 14 bases spanning the gap. The germline V gene encodes CDR1 LGHNA and CDR2 YNFKEQ. CDR3 length equals 14 residues. CDR3: CASSRRGPKETQYF. The CDR3 DNA is TGTGCCAGCAGCCGGCGGGGGCCGAAGGAGACCCAGTACTTC.

This chain connects TRBV18 to TRBJ1-5; D uncertain. This CDR3 is 13 amino acids long. Germline V gene lookup returns CDR1 KGHSH and CDR2 LQKENI. Trimming took off 0 bases at V and 6 bases at J, with 6 bases between the two ends. CDR3 sequence: CASSPPSGQPQHF. The CDR3 coding sequence is TGTGCCAGCTCACCACCGTCGGGTCAGCCCCAGCATTTT.

CDR3 DNA: TGCAGCGTTCGGGGGAGGGCGACAGATACGCAGTATTTT. Amino acid sequence: CSVRGRATDTQYF. The chain is built from TRBV29-1 and TRBJ2-3; 7 bases line up with TRBD2. The CDR3 length is 13 residues. With V trimmed by 5 bases and J by 3 bases, 5 bases remained unmatched. Germline assignment: CDR1 SQVTM and CDR2 ANQGSEA.

The chain is built from TRBV7-6 and TRBJ2-7; a possible D gene is TRBD1 (6 bases). Germline V gene lookup returns CDR1 SGHVS and CDR2 FNYEAQ. The CDR3 totals 15 residues. Trimming left V 1 base short and J 2 bases short, with 12 bases between. The CDR3 reads CASSLGVGTTYEQYF. CDR3 in DNA: TGTGCCAGCAGCTTAGGCGTCGGGACAACCTACGAGCAGTACTTC.

The chain has TRBV7-2 and TRBJ2-5; a possible D gene is TRBD2 (5 bases). This CDR3 region has 13 residues. CDR1 and CDR2 from the germline V gene are SGHTA and FQGNSA. The V and J ends lost 8 bases and 4 bases respectively, with 14 bases between them. CDR3 region: CASGSRAGETQYF. In nucleotides, the CDR3 is TGTGCCAGCGGGTCGCGGGCGGGAGAGACCCAGTACTTC.

This chain links TRBV20-1 with TRBJ2-6; D is undetermined. There are 14 residues in the CDR3. The germline gives CDR1 DFQATT, CDR2 SNEGSKA (reference sequence). V lost 1 base to trimming and J lost 1 base, with 5 bases between them. The CDR3 protein is CSARGVSGANVLTF. In DNA, the CDR3 is TGCAGTGCTAGAGGGGTTTCTGGGGCCAACGTCCTGACTTTC.

The rearrangement joins TRBV6-2 or TRBV6-3 to TRBJ2-7, with 8 bases matching TRBD2. J lost 2 bases, V lost 5 bases, and 8 bases had no gene match. Germline-derived CDR1 and CDR2 are MNHEY and SVGEGT. CDR3 size: 15 residues. The CDR3 coding sequence is TGTGCCAGCAGTCGTACTAGCGGACTAGCCTACGAGCAGTACTTC. Translation gives CASSRTSGLAYEQYF.

CDR3 region: CASSLILAGSQETQYF. The CDR3 DNA follows: TGTGCCAGCAGCTTGATACTAGCGGGGTCCCAAGAGACCCAGTACTTC. The chain links TRBV5-6 to TRBJ2-5, with 10 positions matching TRBD2. The J segment lost 1 base and the V segment lost 1 base, leaving 4 bases of the junction unmatched. The CDR3 length is 16 residues. Germline CDR1 reads SGHDT; CDR2 reads YYEEEE.